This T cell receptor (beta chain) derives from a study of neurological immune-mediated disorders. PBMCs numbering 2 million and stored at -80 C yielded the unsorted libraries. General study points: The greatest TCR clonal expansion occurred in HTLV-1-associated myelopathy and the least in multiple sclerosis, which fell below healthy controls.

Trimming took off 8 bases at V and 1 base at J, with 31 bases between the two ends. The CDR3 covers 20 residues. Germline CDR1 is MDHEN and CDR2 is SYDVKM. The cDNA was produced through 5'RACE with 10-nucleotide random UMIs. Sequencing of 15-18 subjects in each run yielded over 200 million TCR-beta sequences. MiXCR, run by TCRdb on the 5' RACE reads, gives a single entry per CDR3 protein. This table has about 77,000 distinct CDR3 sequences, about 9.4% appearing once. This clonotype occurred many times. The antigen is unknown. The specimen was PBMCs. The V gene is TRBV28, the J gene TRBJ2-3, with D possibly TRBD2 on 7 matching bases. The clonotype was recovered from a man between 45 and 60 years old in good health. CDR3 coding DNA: TGTGCCAGCGGACTCCCATTCCGGGGGCCCTCGGGGGGTGGCACAGATACGCAGTATTTT. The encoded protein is CASGLPFRGPSGGGTDTQYF. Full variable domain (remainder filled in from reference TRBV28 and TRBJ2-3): DVKVTQSSRYLVKRTGEKVFLECVQDMDHENMFWYRQDPGLGLRLIYFSYDVKMKEKGDIPEGYSVSREKKERFSLILESASTNQTSMYLCASGLPFRGPSGGGTDTQYFGPGTRLTVL.